The clone carrying this T cell receptor beta chain was recorded a few times. Its antigen is currently unknown. The CDR3 end is not reached by the read, which stops 3 residues before it; the germline J gene fills it in. This record belongs to a study of T cell clonality in common variable immunodeficiency. TCRdb's copy holds only in-frame clones and misses some; the assay was immunoSEQ multiplex PCR. The data list tens of thousands of clones, none observed once; roughly 6.7% falls to the top ten. General observations from the study: Reportedly, TCR beta sequences from common variable immunodeficiency showed fewer deletions and N-nucleotide insertions.

CDR1 and CDR2 from the germline V gene are SNHLY and FYNNEI. The V end was cut by 4 bases, the J end by 2 bases, with 9 bases between. The CDR3 has 14 residues. This receptor was identified in a human donor with common variable immunodeficiency. Sequencing was performed on peripheral blood mononuclear cells. This chain connects TRBV2 to TRBJ1-3; D gene ambiguous. Partial CDR3 DNA: TGTGCCAGCAGTGGCGGCCTACCTGGAAACACC. The encoded protein is CASSGGLPGNT. From start to end, the CDR3 is CASSGGLPGNTIYF.